This T cell receptor (beta chain) is drawn from a study of OX40 agonist ivuxolimab in advanced cancers. Study-level background: Patients enrolled in dose escalation were diagnosed with hepatocellular carcinoma, melanoma, renal cell or head and neck cancer. Under the entry rules, prior anti-PD-1, anti-PD-L1 or anti-CTLA-4 therapy was allowed, and approximately 40% had some.

Study findings and constraints: In the 0.1 to 3.0 mg/kg range, CD4+ and CD8+ blood T cells had expanded clonally by week 6.

Here immunoSEQ multiplex PCR was the method, and the copy in TCRdb shows in-frame clones only, minus some. This table has approximately 70,000 clones, 70% to 90% appearing once. The V and J ends lost 4 bases and 2 bases respectively, with 7 bases between them. The CDR3 is 13 residues long. Looked up from germline, CDR1 is MNHEY and CDR2 is SMNVEV (reference sequence). Exclusion applied to patients with autoimmune disease history or systemic immunosuppression. To note about this clone: What it binds is unknown.

The sample here was CD4+ or CD8+ T cells sorted from blood, taken in a trial of the OX40 agonist ivuxolimab. The rearrangement links TRBV27 to TRBJ2-3, with D unresolved. The clonotype comes from an adult with an advanced solid tumor such as melanoma, head and neck, liver or kidney cancer. The CDR3 region has the DNA TGTGCCAGCAGTTCCCCCTACACAGATACGCAGTATTTT. Amino acids: CASSSPYTDTQYF.